This TCR beta chain was identified in a study of blood T cell repertoires in COVID-19. Produced via immunoSEQ multiplex PCR; TCRdb's table is partial and in-frame only. The data hold roughly 120,000 clones, with 90% observed a single time. Material for sequencing was peripheral blood. The receptor was derived from a human donor with active COVID-19. The donor label of this sample is uncertain.

The CDR3 reads CSVGKGVESYGYTF. CDR3 nucleotide sequence: TGCAGCGTCGGTAAAGGGGTGGAAAGCTATGGCTACACCTTC. This chain connects TRBV29-1 to TRBJ1-2, with a tentative D call TRBD1 (5 bases). V lost 6 bases and J 4 bases, leaving 18 bases between the germline ends. The germline CDR1 and CDR2 sequences are SQVTM and ANQGSEA. The CDR3 is made up of 14 amino acids. Full variable domain (missing parts from reference TRBV29-1 and TRBJ1-2): SAVISQKPSRDICQRGTSLTIQCQVDSQVTMMFWYRQQPGQSLTLIATANQGSEATYESGFVIDKFPISRPNLTFSTLTVSNMSPEDSSIYLCSVGKGVESYGYTFGSGTRLTVV.